This TCR beta chain was obtained from a study of blood T cell repertoires in COVID-19. At the level of the study: Material from acute and convalescent COVID-19 was sourced from the United States, Italy and Spain. T cells, B-cell-depleted T cells, or PBMCs supplied cDNA or gDNA.

The CDR3 runs to 14 residues. Germline assignment: CDR1 SGHRS and CDR2 YFSETQ. Trimming shortened V by 4 bases and J by 3 bases, and 13 bases separated the two germline ends. In the source study's methods: Quantification of nucleated cells was approximated via reference gene primer amplification. The data were produced by immunoSEQ multiplex PCR, yet TCRdb's version contains in-frame clones alone and is incomplete. V and J calls and clone size are those listed in that table; D and trimming were worked out from the DNA. The data show some 200,000 clones, roughly 90% seen once. This sequence originates from a woman aged 40-49 years with acute or convalescent COVID-19. Sequencing was performed on peripheral blood. V and J are TRBV5-1 and TRBJ1-1; no clear D gene. CDR3 in amino acids: CASSTRGEHTEAFF. CDR3 coding DNA: TGCGCCAGCAGCACTCGGGGAGAGCACACTGAAGCTTTCTTT.